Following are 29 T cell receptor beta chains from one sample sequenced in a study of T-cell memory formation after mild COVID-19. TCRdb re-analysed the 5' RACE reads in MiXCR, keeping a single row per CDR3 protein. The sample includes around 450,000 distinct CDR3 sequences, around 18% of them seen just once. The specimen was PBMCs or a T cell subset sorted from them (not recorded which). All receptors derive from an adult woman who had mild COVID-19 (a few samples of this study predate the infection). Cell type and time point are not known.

CDR3 DNA: TGCGCCAGCAGCTTGGAAGGGGGCCGGAACGAGCAGTACTTC. It specifies CASSLEGGRNEQYF. This chain uses TRBV5-1 with TRBJ2-7; 7 bases fit TRBD1. CDR1 and CDR2 (germline): SGHRS, YFSETQ. The CDR3 consists of 14 residues. V lost 0 bases to trimming and J lost 5 bases; unmatched junction nucleotides: 5.

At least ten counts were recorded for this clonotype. The CDR3 sequence: CATSDGRDTGELFF. The CDR3 DNA is TGTGCCACCAGTGACGGCAGGGACACCGGGGAGCTGTTTTTT. The chain carries TRBV24-1 and TRBJ2-2; the D gene is possibly TRBD1 (5 bases). Germline CDR1 KGHDR, CDR2 SFDVKD. The CDR3 contains 14 residues. V shed 4 bases and J shed 3 bases, with 8 bases lying between them.

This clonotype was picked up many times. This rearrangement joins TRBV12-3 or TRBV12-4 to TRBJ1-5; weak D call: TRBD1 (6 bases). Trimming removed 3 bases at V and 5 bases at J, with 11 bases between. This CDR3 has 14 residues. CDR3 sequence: CASSFRGRDQPQHF. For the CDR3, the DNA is TGTGCCAGCAGTTTCAGGGGCAGAGATCAGCCCCAGCATTTT.

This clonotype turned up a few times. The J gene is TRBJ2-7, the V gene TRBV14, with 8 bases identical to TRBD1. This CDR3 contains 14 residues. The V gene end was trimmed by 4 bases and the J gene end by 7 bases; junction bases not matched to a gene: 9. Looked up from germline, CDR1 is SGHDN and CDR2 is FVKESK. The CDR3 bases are TGTGCCAGCAGCCCGCCCACAGGGGGATGGGAGCAGTACTTC. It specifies CASSPPTGGWEQYF.

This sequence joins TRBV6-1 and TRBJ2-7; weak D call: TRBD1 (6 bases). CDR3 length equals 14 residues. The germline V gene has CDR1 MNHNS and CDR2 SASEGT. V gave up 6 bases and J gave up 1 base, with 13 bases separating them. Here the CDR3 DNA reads TGTGCCAGCAGGGGGGACATAATTTCCTACGAGCAGTACTTC. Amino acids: CASRGDIISYEQYF.

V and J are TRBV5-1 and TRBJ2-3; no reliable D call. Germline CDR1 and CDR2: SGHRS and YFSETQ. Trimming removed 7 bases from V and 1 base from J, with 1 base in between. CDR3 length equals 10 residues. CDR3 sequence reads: CASGTDTQYF. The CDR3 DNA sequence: TGCGCCAGCGGCACAGATACGCAGTATTTT.

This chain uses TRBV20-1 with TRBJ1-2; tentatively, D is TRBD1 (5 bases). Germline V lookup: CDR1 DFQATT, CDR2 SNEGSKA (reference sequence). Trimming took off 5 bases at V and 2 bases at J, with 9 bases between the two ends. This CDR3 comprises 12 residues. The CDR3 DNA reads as TGCAGTGCTGCGACAGCCAACTATGGCTACACCTTC. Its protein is CSAATANYGYTF.

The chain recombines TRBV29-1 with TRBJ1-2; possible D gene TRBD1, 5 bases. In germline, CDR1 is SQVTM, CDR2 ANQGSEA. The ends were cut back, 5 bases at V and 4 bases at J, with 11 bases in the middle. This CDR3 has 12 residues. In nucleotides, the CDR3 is TGCAGCGTTCAGTCCGGGGGCTATGGCTACACCTTC. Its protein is CSVQSGGYGYTF. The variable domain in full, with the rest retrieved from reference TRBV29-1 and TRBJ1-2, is SAVISQKPSRDICQRGTSLTIQCQVDSQVTMMFWYRQQPGQSLTLIATANQGSEATYESGFVIDKFPISRPNLTFSTLTVSNMSPEDSSIYLCSVQSGGYGYTFGSGTRLTVV.

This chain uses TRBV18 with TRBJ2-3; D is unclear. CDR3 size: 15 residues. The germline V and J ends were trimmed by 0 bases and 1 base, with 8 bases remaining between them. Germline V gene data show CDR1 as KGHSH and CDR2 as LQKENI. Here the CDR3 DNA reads TGTGCCAGCTCACCACCGAACCTGGGCACAGATACGCAGTATTTT. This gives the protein CASSPPNLGTDTQYF.

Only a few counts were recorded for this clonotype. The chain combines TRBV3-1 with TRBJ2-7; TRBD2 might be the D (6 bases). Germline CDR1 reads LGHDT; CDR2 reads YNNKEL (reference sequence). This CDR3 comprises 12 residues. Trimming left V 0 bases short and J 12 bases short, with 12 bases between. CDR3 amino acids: CASSQEGGETYF. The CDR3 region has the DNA TGTGCCAGCAGCCAAGAGGGCGGGGAGACGTACTTC.

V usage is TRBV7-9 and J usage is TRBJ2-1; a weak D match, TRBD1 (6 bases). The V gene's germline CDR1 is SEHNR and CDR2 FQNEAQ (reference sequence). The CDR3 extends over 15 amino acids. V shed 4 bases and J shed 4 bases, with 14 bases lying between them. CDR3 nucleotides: TGTGCCAGCAGCTGGGGGTGGGGGCTGTACAATGAGCAGTTCTTC. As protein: CASSWGWGLYNEQFF.

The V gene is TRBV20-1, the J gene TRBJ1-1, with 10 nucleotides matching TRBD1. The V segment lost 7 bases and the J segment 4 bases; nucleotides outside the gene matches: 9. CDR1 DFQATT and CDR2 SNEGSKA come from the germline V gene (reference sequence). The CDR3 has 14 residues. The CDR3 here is CSGKDRGWSTEAFF. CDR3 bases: TGCAGTGGGAAGGACAGGGGGTGGAGCACTGAAGCTTTCTTT.

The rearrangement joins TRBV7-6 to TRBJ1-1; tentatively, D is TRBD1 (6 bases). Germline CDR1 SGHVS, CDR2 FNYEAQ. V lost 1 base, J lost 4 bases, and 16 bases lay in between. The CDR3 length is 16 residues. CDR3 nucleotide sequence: TGTGCCAGCAGCTTAGGGTTAGGGGGGGCCGGCACTGAAGCTTTCTTT. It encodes CASSLGLGGAGTEAFF.

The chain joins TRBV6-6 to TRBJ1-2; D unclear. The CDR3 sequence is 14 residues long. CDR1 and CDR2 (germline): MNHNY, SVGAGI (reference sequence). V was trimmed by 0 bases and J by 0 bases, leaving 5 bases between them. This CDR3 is CASSYSGSNYGYTF. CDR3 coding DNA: TGTGCCAGCAGTTACTCGGGATCTAACTATGGCTACACCTTC.

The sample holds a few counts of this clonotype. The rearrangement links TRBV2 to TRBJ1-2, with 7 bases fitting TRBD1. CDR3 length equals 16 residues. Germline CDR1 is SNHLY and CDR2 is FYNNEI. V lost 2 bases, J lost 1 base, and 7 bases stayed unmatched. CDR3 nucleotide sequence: TGTGCCAGCAGTGAACCTGACAGGGATGTTAACTATGGCTACACCTTC. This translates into CASSEPDRDVNYGYTF.

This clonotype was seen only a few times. The CDR3 is CASSFLGGRNTEAFF. In DNA, the CDR3 is TGCGCCAGCAGCTTCCTGGGGGGTCGCAACACTGAAGCTTTCTTT. The V and J genes are TRBV5-1 and TRBJ1-1; the D gene is possibly TRBD1 (5 bases). The CDR3 runs 15 residues. Germline V gene data show CDR1 as SGHRS and CDR2 as YFSETQ. The V and J ends lost 2 bases and 2 bases respectively, with 13 bases between them.

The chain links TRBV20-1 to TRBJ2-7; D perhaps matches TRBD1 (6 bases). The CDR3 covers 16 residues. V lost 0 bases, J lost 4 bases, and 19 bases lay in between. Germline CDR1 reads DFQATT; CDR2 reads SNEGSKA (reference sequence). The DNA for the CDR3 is TGCAGTGCTAGAGACGCCTACCGGGACAAATGGTACGAGCAGTACTTC. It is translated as CSARDAYRDKWYEQYF.

The CDR3 reads CASRLLGRGNTIYF. The CDR3 DNA reads TGTGCCAGCAGGTTACTGGGGAGGGGAAACACCATATATTTT. V and J are TRBV12-3 or TRBV12-4 and TRBJ1-3; no reliable D call. This CDR3 region has 14 residues. Trimming cost V 6 bases and J 4 bases, with 13 bases left between them.

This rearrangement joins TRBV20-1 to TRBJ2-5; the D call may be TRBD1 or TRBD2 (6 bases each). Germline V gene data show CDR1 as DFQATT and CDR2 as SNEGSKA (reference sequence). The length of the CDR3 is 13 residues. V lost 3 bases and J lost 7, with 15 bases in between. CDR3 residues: CSARIGGRGTQYF. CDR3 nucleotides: TGCAGTGCTAGGATAGGGGGGCGGGGGACCCAGTACTTC.

CDR3 nucleotide sequence: TGTGCCAGCAGCTCCCGGTCTTGGGGCTACACCTTC. Protein product: CASSSRSWGYTF. The V call is TRBV7-2, the J call TRBJ1-2, with no clear D. From germline, CDR1 is SGHTA and CDR2 FQGNSA. CDR3 size: 12 residues. Trimming removed 4 bases at V and 8 bases at J, with 11 bases between.

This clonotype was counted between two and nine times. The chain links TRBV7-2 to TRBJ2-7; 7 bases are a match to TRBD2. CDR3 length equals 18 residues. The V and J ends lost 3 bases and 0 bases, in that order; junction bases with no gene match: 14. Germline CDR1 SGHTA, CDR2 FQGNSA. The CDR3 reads CASSLGGWFGGGSYEQYF. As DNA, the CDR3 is TGTGCCAGCAGCTTGGGTGGCTGGTTTGGGGGGGGCTCCTACGAGCAGTACTTC.

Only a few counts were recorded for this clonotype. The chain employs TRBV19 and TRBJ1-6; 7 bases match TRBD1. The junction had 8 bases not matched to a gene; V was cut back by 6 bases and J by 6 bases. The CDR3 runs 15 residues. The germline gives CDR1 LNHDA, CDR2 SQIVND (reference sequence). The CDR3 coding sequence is TGTGCCAGTAGGACCGGGACAGAACCTAATTCACCCCTCCACTTT. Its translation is CASRTGTEPNSPLHF.

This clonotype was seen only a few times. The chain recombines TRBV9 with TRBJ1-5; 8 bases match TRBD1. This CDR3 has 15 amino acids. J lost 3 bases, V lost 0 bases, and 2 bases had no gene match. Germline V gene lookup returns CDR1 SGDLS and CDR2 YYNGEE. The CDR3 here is CASSVGTGNNQPQHF. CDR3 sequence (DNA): TGTGCCAGCAGCGTAGGGACAGGGAACAATCAGCCCCAGCATTTT.

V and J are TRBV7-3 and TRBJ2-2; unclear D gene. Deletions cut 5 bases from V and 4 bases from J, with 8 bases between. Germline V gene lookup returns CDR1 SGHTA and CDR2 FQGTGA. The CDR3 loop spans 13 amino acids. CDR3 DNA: TGTGCCAGCAGCCGAGAGCGCACCGGGGAGCTGTTTTTT. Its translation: CASSRERTGELFF. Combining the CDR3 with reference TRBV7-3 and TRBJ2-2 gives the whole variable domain GAGVSQTPSNKVTEKGKYVELRCDPISGHTALYWYRQSLGQGPEFLIYFQGTGAADDSGLPNDRFFAVRPEGSVSTLKIQRTERGDSAVYLCASSRERTGELFFGEGSRLTVL.

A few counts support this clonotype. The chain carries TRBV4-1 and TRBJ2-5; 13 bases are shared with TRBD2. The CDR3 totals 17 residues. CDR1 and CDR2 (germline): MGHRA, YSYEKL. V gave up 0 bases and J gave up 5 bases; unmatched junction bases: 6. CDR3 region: CASSQDTSGGAGETQYF. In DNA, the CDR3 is TGCGCCAGCAGCCAAGATACTAGCGGGGGGGCGGGGGAGACCCAGTACTTC.

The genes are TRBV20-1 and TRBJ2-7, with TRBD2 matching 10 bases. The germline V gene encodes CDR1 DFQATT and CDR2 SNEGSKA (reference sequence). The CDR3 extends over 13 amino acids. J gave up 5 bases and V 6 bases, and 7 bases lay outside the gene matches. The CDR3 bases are TGCAGTGCCGGGGGGCTAGCGGGAGACGAGCAGTACTTC. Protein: CSAGGLAGDEQYF.

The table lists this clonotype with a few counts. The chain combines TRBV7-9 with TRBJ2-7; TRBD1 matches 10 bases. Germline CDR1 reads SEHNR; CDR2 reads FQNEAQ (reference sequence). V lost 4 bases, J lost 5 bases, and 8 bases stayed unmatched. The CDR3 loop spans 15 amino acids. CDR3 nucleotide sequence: TGTGCCAGCAGCTCGCCCGGGACAGGGGACCACGAGCAGTACTTC. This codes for CASSSPGTGDHEQYF.

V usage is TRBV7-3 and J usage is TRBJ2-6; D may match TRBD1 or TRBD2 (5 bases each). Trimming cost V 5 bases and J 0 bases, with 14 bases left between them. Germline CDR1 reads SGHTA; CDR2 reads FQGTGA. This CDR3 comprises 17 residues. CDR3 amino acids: CASSPSSGRSGANVLTF. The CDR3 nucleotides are TGTGCCAGCAGCCCCTCTTCGGGACGCTCTGGGGCCAACGTCCTGACTTTC.

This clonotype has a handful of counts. In nucleotides, the CDR3 is TGTGCCAGCAGCTGGCGGGGGGGCGGCGATGAGCAGTTCTTC. It codes for CASSWRGGGDEQFF. The chain couples TRBV7-6 to TRBJ2-1; TRBD2 matches at 9 bases. With 4 bases clipped from V and 8 bases from J, the junction kept 6 bases outside the gene matches. The CDR3 is 14 amino acids. Looked up from germline, CDR1 is SGHVS and CDR2 is FNYEAQ.